The 20 T cell receptor beta chains below come from one sample, sequenced in a study of cytomegalovirus exposure and HLA in healthy donors. Both 60 Vbeta primers and 13 Jbeta primers went into the PCR. TCRdb's copy holds only in-frame clones and misses some; the assay was immunoSEQ multiplex PCR. The data contain approximately 170,000 clones, roughly 73% of them singletons. Sequenced input: PBMCs. These receptors were collected from a male donor in good health and CMV-seronegative.

DNA for the CDR3: TGTGCCAGCAGTTTCAGCGGGACCCGTGGCTACACCTTC. It codes for CASSFSGTRGYTF. This chain uses TRBV27 with TRBJ1-2; D may be TRBD1 (5 bases). The V end lost 3 bases, the J end lost 7 bases, and 12 bases lay between the germline ends. Germline loops: CDR1 MNHEY, CDR2 SMNVEV (reference sequence). The CDR3 sequence is 13 residues long.

The chain employs TRBV7-8 and TRBJ1-1; 7 bases are shared with TRBD1. This CDR3 comprises 14 residues. Looked up from germline, CDR1 is SGHVS and CDR2 is FQNEAQ. The V segment lost 5 bases and the J segment 0 bases; nucleotides outside the gene matches: 3. CDR3 DNA sequence: TGTGCCAGCAGCCCTGACAGGGTGAACACTGAAGCTTTCTTT. Translation gives CASSPDRVNTEAFF.

The J gene is TRBJ1-1, the V gene TRBV27, with a tentative D call TRBD1 (5 bases). V was shortened by 2 bases and J by 11 bases, with 15 bases between the two germline ends. Germline V gene sequence: CDR1 MNHEY, CDR2 SMNVEV (reference sequence). This CDR3 comprises 13 residues. CDR3 sequence (DNA): TGTGCCAGCAGTTTAAGGGCCGAAGGGGATGCTTTCTTT. This translates into CASSLRAEGDAFF.

The chain employs TRBV28 and TRBJ1-2; D is uncertain. Trimming shortened V by 4 bases and J by 3 bases, and 15 bases separated the two germline ends. Germline CDR1 reads MDHEN; CDR2 reads SYDVKM. The CDR3 totals 15 residues. In DNA form, the CDR3 reads TGTGCCAGCAGTTCCGGCGGGTATGTTGACTATGGCTACACCTTC. It is translated as CASSSGGYVDYGYTF.

This chain connects TRBV6-1 to TRBJ2-1; TRBD2 matches 8 bases. This CDR3 comprises 15 residues. Losses at the gene ends were 7 bases for V and 2 bases for J; bases not matched to a gene: 7. CDR1 is MNHNS and CDR2 is SASEGT in the germline V gene. The CDR3 loop reads CASKRLAGPYNEQFF. The CDR3, as DNA: TGTGCCAGCAAAAGGCTAGCGGGCCCCTACAATGAGCAGTTCTTC.

CDR3 bases: TGTGCCAGCAGTGAGCCAGAGCCCCAGCATTTT. This gives the protein CASSEPEPQHF. This sequence joins TRBV2 and TRBJ1-5; D gene uncertain. This CDR3 is built from 11 residues. The ends were cut back, 3 bases at V and 8 bases at J, with 5 bases in the middle. In germline, CDR1 is SNHLY, CDR2 FYNNEI.

The chain has TRBV12-5 and TRBJ2-5; the match to TRBD2 covers 8 bases. V lost 4 bases and J lost 5; bases outside the gene matches: 9. Germline-derived CDR1 and CDR2 are LGHNT and FRNRAP. The CDR3 extends over 15 amino acids. This chain's CDR3 is CASGSARTSRETQYF. The CDR3 bases are TGTGCTAGTGGTTCAGCCCGGACTAGCCGGGAGACCCAGTACTTC.

The rearrangement joins TRBV6-5 to TRBJ2-7; TRBD2 matches 13 bases. This CDR3 has 16 amino acids. Germline CDR1 and CDR2: MNHEY and SVGAGI. V gave up 4 bases and J gave up 5 bases; unmatched junction bases: 8. The CDR3 DNA reads TGTGCCAGCAGTTCGGACCCGGGACTAGCGGGAAACGAGCAGTACTTC. Protein sequence: CASSSDPGLAGNEQYF.

The CDR3 DNA reads TGCGCCAGCAGCCCCCGGACAGGGGGGTATGAAAAACTGTTTTTT. Translation gives CASSPRTGGYEKLFF. The chain carries TRBV5-1 and TRBJ1-4; 10 bases line up with TRBD1. V lost 4 bases, J lost 6 bases, and 6 bases stayed unmatched. This CDR3 is 15 amino acids long. The germline gives CDR1 SGHRS, CDR2 YFSETQ.

The chain joins TRBV6-1 to TRBJ1-5; 9 nucleotides agree with TRBD1. Germline CDR1 MNHNS, CDR2 SASEGT. The CDR3 has 11 residues. V shed 1 base and J 15 bases; nucleotides not matched to a gene: 1. The CDR3 spells CASSEGTGVHF. The CDR3 DNA follows: TGTGCCAGCAGTGAAGGGACAGGGGTGCATTTT.

The genes are TRBV2 and TRBJ2-3; 11 bases are shared with TRBD2. V dropped 5 bases and J dropped 3; count of bases not matched to a gene: 1. Germline-derived CDR1 and CDR2 are SNHLY and FYNNEI. The CDR3 totals 14 residues. The CDR3 nucleotides read TGTGCCAGCAGTCGGACTAGCGGGACAGATACGCAGTATTTT. The encoded protein is CASSRTSGTDTQYF.

The chain carries TRBV5-6 and TRBJ1-2, with TRBD1 matching over 8 bases. This CDR3 comprises 15 residues. Germline lookup yields CDR1 SGHDT and CDR2 YYEEEE. V gave up 3 bases and J gave up 4 bases; unmatched junction bases: 8. The chain's CDR3 is CASSSQDRALYGYTF. The CDR3 coding sequence is TGTGCCAGCAGCTCTCAGGACAGGGCCCTCTATGGCTACACCTTC.

V and J are TRBV30 and TRBJ1-3; D is perhaps TRBD1 (6 bases). The CDR3 is 14 residues long. Looked up from germline, CDR1 is GTSNPN and CDR2 is SVGIG (reference sequence). V lost 1 base and J 1 base, leaving 8 bases between the germline ends. DNA of the CDR3: TGTGCCTGGAGTGGGACAGAATCTGGAAACACCATATATTTT. Its translation: CAWSGTESGNTIYF. Full variable domain (remainder filled in from reference TRBV30 and TRBJ1-3): SQTIHQWPATLVQPVGSPLSLECTVEGTSNPNLYWYRQAAGRGLQLLFYSVGIGQISSEVPQNLSASRPQDRQFILSSKKLLLSDSGFYLCAWSGTESGNTIYFGEGSWLTVV.

V gene TRBV5-1 combines with J gene TRBJ1-4; D unresolved. Germline values: CDR1 SGHRS, CDR2 YFSETQ. V lost 5 bases and J lost 7, with 15 bases in between. This CDR3 is built from 14 residues. The CDR3 nucleotides read TGCGCCAGCAGAATCCGGGAGGGATCTGAAAAACTGTTTTTT. Translated: CASRIREGSEKLFF.

This clone was detected only a few times. This chain links TRBV4-3 with TRBJ1-4; 11 nucleotides match TRBD1. V shed 0 bases and J 7 bases; nucleotides not matched to a gene: 7. This CDR3 comprises 17 residues. In germline, CDR1 is LGHNA, CDR2 YSLEER. DNA for the CDR3: TGCGCCAGCAGCCAAGATAGGCCCGGGACAGGGGGTGAAAAACTGTTTTTT. Its translation is CASSQDRPGTGGEKLFF.

The chain joins TRBV5-6 to TRBJ2-1, with 10 bases aligning to TRBD1. From germline, CDR1 is SGHDT and CDR2 YYEEEE. The CDR3 totals 15 residues. With 5 bases clipped from V and 8 bases from J, the junction kept 10 bases outside the gene matches. CDR3 loop: CASSSRDRGFYEQFF. The CDR3 DNA sequence: TGTGCCAGCAGTAGCCGGGACAGGGGCTTCTATGAGCAGTTCTTC. The full variable domain, its missing parts supplied by reference TRBV5-6 and TRBJ2-1, is DAGVTQSPTHLIKTRGQQVTLRCSPKSGHDTVSWYQQALGQGPQFIFQYYEEEERQRGNFPDRFSGHQFPNYSSELNVNALLLGDSALYLCASSSRDRGFYEQFFGPGTRLTVL.

The chain uses TRBV19 and TRBJ1-2; 7 positions match TRBD1. CDR1 and CDR2 from the germline V gene are LNHDA and SQIVND (reference sequence). This CDR3 comprises 15 residues. V gave up 5 bases and J gave up 8 bases; unmatched junction bases: 14. CDR3 residues: CASSAPGQTIGGYTF. For the CDR3, the DNA is TGTGCCAGTAGTGCCCCGGGACAGACTATCGGAGGCTACACCTTC.

The chain couples TRBV5-4 to TRBJ1-2; TRBD1 matches at 7 bases. From germline, CDR1 is SGHNT and CDR2 YYREEE (reference sequence). V shed 5 bases and J 2 bases; nucleotides not matched to a gene: 6. The CDR3 sequence is 14 residues long. DNA of the CDR3: TGTGCCAGCAGGCGTACAGGGGAAAACTATGGCTACACCTTC. Amino acids: CASRRTGENYGYTF. Based on the CDR3 plus reference TRBV5-4 and TRBJ1-2, the full variable domain is ETGVTQSPTHLIKTRGQQVTLRCSSQSGHNTVSWYQQALGQGPQFIFQYYREEENGRGNFPPRFSGLQFPNYSSELNVNALELDDSALYLCASRRTGENYGYTFGSGTRLTVV.

This chain links TRBV27 with TRBJ1-3; D possibly corresponds to TRBD1 (5 bases). Germline V gene sequence: CDR1 MNHEY, CDR2 SMNVEV (reference sequence). The CDR3 has 14 residues. V was clipped by 6 bases and J by 2 bases, with 11 bases between them. CDR3 amino acids: CASSRVPPGNTIYF. In DNA form, the CDR3 reads TGTGCCAGCAGCAGGGTACCACCTGGAAACACCATATATTTT.

The chain links TRBV10-3 to TRBJ2-7; D might be TRBD1 (6 bases). CDR1 is ENHRY, CDR2 SYGVKD, per germline. The CDR3 sequence is 13 residues long. Trimming took off 6 bases at V and 7 bases at J, with 16 bases between the two ends. The CDR3 loop is CAISRQDPREQYF. In DNA, the CDR3 is TGTGCCATCAGCCGACAGGACCCCAGGGAGCAGTACTTC.